This TCR beta chain is from a study of radiation and T cells in renal cell carcinoma. The CDR3 has 14 amino acids. The V end was cut by 8 bases, the J end by 7 bases, with 17 bases between. CDR1 and CDR2 from the germline V gene are SEHNR and FQNEAQ (reference sequence). Sequencing used immunoSEQ multiplex PCR; TCRdb keeps in-frame clones, though not all of them. The sample has roughly 45,000 clones; about 82% are singletons. Regarding time point: blood 4 weeks post-SBRT, at nephrectomy. Documented treatment: 15 Gy SBRT to primary tumor, nephrectomy 4 weeks later. Nephrectomy followed 15 Gy stereotactic body radiation by 4 weeks. After SBRT, blood was collected at 2 and 4 weeks, plus baseline. This renal cell carcinoma was of the clear cell type.

The sequence came from a woman aged 70-85 years with renal cell carcinoma. The specimen was blood, collected from a patient whose treatment included radiotherapy and nephrectomy. The V and J genes are TRBV7-9 and TRBJ2-2; TRBD2 is a possible D gene (6 bases). The CDR3 reads CASRGSGWSGELFF. CDR3 DNA sequence: TGTGCCAGCCGCGGCAGCGGGTGGAGCGGGGAGCTGTTTTTT.